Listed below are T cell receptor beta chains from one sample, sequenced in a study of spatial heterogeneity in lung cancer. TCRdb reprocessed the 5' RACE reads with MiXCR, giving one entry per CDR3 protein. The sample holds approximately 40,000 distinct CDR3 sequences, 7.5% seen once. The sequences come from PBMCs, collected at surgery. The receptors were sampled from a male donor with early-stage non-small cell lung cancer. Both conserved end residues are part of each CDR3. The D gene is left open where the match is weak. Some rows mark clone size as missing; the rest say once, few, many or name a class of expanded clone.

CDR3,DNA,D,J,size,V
CASSFQGGDSNQPQHF,TGTGCCAGCAGCTTCCAGGGAGGGGATAGCAATCAGCCCCAGCATTTT,NA,TRBJ1-5,many,TRBV7-2
CASSPRGGSGANVLTF,TGTGCCAGCAGCCCCAGAGGTGGCTCTGGGGCCAACGTCCTGACTTTC,NA,TRBJ2-6,many,TRBV7-2
CASSPGQVDSPLHF,TGCGCCAGCAGCCCGGGACAAGTCGATTCACCCCTCCACTTT,NA,TRBJ1-6,NA,TRBV5-1
CATSALQGEPQHF,TGTGCCACCAGTGCTCTCCAAGGGGAGCCCCAGCATTTT,NA,TRBJ1-5,many,TRBV24-1
CASSSQGRLGNTIYF,TGTGCCAGCAGTTCCCAGGGACGGCTTGGAAACACCATATATTTT,NA,TRBJ1-3,many,TRBV6-5
CSARDLYLRAGQGSGNTIYF,TGCAGTGCTAGAGACCTTTATCTGAGGGCAGGGCAAGGGTCTGGAAACACCATATATTTT,NA,TRBJ1-3,NA,TRBV20-1
CASSGTMGAGELFF,TGTGCCAGCAGCGGAACCATGGGGGCCGGGGAGCTGTTTTTT,NA,TRBJ2-2,many,TRBV7-2
CASSPTDRQSWDKQIF,TGTGCCAGCAGCCCTACCGACAGGCAATCTTGGGATAAGCAGATCTTC,NA,TRBJ2-1,NA,TRBV6-2/TRBV6-3
CASSSRDSSPLHF,TGTGCCAGCAGTTCCCGGGACAGCTCACCCCTCCACTTT,TRBD1,TRBJ1-6,many,TRBV12-3/TRBV12-4
CATRKNTGELFF,TGTGCCACTAGGAAGAACACCGGGGAGCTGTTTTTT,NA,TRBJ2-2,few,TRBV18
CATSFVDSNQPQHF,TGTGCCACTTCCTTTGTGGATAGCAATCAGCCCCAGCATTTT,NA,TRBJ1-5,NA,TRBV6-2/TRBV6-3
CASSYSGGLQPQHF,TGTGCCAGCAGTTACTCGGGGGGGCTTCAGCCCCAGCATTTT,NA,TRBJ1-5,many,TRBV6-6
CASTRSIGQGGYTF,TGTGCCAGCACACGATCGATCGGGCAGGGTGGCTACACCTTC,NA,TRBJ1-2,NA,TRBV12-3/TRBV12-4
CASSQLDLVSYNEQFF,TGCGCCAGCAGCCAACTAGACCTGGTCTCCTACAATGAGCAGTTCTTC,NA,TRBJ2-1,many,TRBV4-1
CASSSYRGNQQYF,TGTGCCAGCAGCTCATACCGGGGGAACCAGCAGTACTTC,NA,TRBJ2-7,many,TRBV4-2
CASSLRGRVDSNQPQHF,TGTGCCAGCAGTTTAAGGGGGCGGGTTGATAGCAATCAGCCCCAGCATTTT,TRBD1,TRBJ1-5,many,TRBV12-3/TRBV12-4
CASSLALTGVYQPQHF,TGCGCCAGCAGCCTAGCTTTGACAGGGGTCTATCAGCCCCAGCATTTT,TRBD1,TRBJ1-5,many,TRBV4-3